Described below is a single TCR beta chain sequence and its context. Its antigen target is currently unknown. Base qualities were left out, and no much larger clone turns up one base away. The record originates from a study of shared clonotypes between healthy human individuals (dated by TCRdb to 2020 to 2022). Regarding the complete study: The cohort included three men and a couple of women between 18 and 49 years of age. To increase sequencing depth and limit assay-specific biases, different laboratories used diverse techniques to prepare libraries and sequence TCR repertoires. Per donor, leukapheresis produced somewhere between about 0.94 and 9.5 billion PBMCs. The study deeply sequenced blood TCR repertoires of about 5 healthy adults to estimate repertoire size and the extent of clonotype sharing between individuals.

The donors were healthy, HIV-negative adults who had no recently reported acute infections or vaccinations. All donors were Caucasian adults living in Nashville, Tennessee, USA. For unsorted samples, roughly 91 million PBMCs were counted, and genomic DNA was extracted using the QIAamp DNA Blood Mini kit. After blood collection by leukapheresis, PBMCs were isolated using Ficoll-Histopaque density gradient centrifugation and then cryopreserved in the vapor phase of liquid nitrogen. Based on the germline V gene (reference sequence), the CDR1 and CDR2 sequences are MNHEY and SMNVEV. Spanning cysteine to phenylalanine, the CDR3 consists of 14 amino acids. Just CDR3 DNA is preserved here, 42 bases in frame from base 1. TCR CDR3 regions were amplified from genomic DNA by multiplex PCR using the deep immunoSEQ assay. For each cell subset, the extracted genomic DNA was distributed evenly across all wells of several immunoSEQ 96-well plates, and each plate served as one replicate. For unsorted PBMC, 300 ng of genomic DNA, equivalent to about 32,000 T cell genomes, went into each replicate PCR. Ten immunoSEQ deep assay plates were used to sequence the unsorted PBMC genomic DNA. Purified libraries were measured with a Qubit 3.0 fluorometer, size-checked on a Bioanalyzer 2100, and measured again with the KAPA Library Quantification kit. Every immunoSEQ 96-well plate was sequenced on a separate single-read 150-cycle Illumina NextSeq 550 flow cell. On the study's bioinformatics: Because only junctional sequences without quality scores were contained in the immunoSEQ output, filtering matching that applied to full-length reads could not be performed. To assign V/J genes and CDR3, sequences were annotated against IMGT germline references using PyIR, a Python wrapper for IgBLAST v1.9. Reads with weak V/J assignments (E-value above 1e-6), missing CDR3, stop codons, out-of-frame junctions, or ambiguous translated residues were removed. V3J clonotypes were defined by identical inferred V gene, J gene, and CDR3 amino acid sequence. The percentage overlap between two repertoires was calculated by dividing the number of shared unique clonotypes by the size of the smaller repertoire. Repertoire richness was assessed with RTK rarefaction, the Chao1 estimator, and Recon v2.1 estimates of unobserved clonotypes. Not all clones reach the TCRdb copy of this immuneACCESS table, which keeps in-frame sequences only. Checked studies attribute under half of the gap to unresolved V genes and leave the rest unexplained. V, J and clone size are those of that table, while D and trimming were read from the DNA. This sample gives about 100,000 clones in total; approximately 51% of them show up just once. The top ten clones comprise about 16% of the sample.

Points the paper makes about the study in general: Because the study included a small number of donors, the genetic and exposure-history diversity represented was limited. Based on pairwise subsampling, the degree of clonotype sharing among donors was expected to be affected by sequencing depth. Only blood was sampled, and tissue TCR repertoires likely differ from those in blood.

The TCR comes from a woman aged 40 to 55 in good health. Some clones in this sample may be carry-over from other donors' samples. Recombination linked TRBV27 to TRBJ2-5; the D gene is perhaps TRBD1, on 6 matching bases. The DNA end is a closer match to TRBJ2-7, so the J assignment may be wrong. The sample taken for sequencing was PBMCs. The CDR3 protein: CASSVDRNRYEQYF. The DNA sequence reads TGTGCCAGCAGTGTTGACAGGAACCGGTACGAGCAGTACTTC.